This entry lists 26 T cell receptor beta chains sequenced from one sample in a study of post-analysis software for immune sequencing data. Notes on the study in general: Patients used a handful of TRBV segments, including TRBV5-6, TRBV5-1 and TRBV20-1, more often than controls.

These receptors' targets are unknown. Prepared libraries of TCR beta cDNA carried unique molecular identifiers. TCRdb fed the PCR reads into MiXCR, producing one record per CDR3 protein. The sample contains some 690,000 distinct CDR3 sequences, around 60% of which appear only once. Sequenced material: blood. These receptors were obtained from a girl aged 2-15 years with multiple sclerosis.

The CDR3 DNA sequence: TGTGCCAGCACCACCTCGCTTATTAGCACAGATACGCAGTATTTT. Its translation is CASTTSLISTDTQYF. The genes are TRBV5-5 and TRBJ2-3; D uncertain. Trimming shortened V by 6 bases and J by 0 bases, and 14 bases separated the two germline ends. The CDR3 is made up of 15 amino acids. The V gene's germline CDR1 is SGHKS and CDR2 YYEKEE (reference sequence).

The gene calls are TRBV11-3 and TRBJ2-3, with 8 nucleotides matching TRBD2. The germline V gene encodes CDR1 SGHNT and CDR2 YENEEA. V lost 3 bases and J lost 0; bases outside the gene matches: 8. CDR3 length equals 17 residues. The CDR3 DNA sequence: TGTGCCAGCAGCTTTACTCGGGGGGGGCCTAGCACAGATACGCAGTATTTT. This encodes CASSFTRGGPSTDTQYF.

The gene calls are TRBV12-3 or TRBV12-4 and TRBJ1-2; D not certain. The germline V and J ends were trimmed by 3 bases and 8 bases, with 7 bases remaining between them. The CDR3 is made up of 11 amino acids. The CDR3 loop reads CASSFSGGYTF. As DNA, the CDR3 is TGTGCCAGCAGTTTCTCCGGGGGCTACACCTTC.

This clonotype has only a few counts. This sequence joins TRBV5-1 and TRBJ2-3, with D uncertain. The germline V gene has CDR1 SGHRS and CDR2 YFSETQ. There are 14 residues in the CDR3. V was pared by 3 bases and J by 10 bases, with 18 bases between. For the CDR3, the DNA is TGCGCCAGCAGCTCGGCGGCTGAAAGTATTGCGCAGTATTTT. Protein product: CASSSAAESIAQYF. The full variable domain, rest sourced from reference TRBV5-1 and TRBJ2-3, is KAGVTQTPRYLIKTRGQQVTLSCSPISGHRSVSWYQQTPGQGLQFLFEYFSETQRNKGNFPGRFSGRQFSNSRSEMNVSTLELGDSALYLCASSSAAESIAQYFGPGTRLTVL.

The chain recombines TRBV5-1 with TRBJ2-7; D is undetermined. CDR1 is SGHRS, CDR2 YFSETQ, per germline. CDR3 length: 12 amino acids. With 3 bases removed from V and 8 bases from J, the gap between germline ends came to 12 bases. The CDR3, as DNA: TGCGCCAGCAGCTACGACTCCAATAAGCAGTACTTC. Translating gives CASSYDSNKQYF.

Details on this clonotype: One junction end disagrees with the germline gene, perhaps due to a read error. The V call is TRBV27, the J call TRBJ2-1; D remains unclear. CDR1 and CDR2 (germline): MNHEY, SMNVEV (reference sequence). CDR3 size: 13 residues. The CDR3 here is CAGSHGSANEQFF. The CDR3 nucleotides read TGTGCCGGCAGCCATGGCTCTGCCAATGAGCAGTTCTTC.

The DNA for the CDR3 is TGTGCCACCAGCAGGACGGGGTATAGCAATCAGCCCCAGCATTTT. This encodes CATSRTGYSNQPQHF. The gene calls are TRBV15 and TRBJ1-5; no reliable D call. Deletions cut 3 bases from V and 0 bases from J, with 9 bases between. The CDR3 loop spans 15 amino acids. Germline CDR1 reads LNHNV; CDR2 reads YYDKDF (reference sequence).

The CDR3 DNA sequence: TGTGCCAGCAGCACCAACTTGAGGACGGCCTACGAGCAGTACTTC. It specifies CASSTNLRTAYEQYF. The chain couples TRBV21-1 to TRBJ2-7. TRBV21-1 is an annotated pseudogene. This CDR3 comprises 15 residues.

This clonotype was counted between two and nine times. This chain joins TRBV11-3 and TRBJ2-1, with 10 bases fitting TRBD1. The CDR3 has 15 residues. Germline V gives CDR1 SGHNT, CDR2 YENEEA. The V and J ends lost 4 bases and 7 bases, in that order; junction bases with no gene match: 7. In DNA form, the CDR3 reads TGTGCCAGCAGCTCGACAGGGGGCATAGGTAATGAGCAGTTCTTC. It encodes CASSSTGGIGNEQFF.

This clonotype was seen just once. The V and J genes are TRBV11-2 and TRBJ2-5, with TRBD1 matching over 10 bases. From germline, CDR1 is SGHAT and CDR2 FQNNGV. Trimming at V came to 4 bases and at J to 4 bases, leaving 9 bases not matched to a gene. The CDR3 has 16 amino acids. This CDR3 is CASSSGDRGLGETQYF. The DNA for the CDR3 is TGTGCCAGCAGCTCCGGGGACAGGGGATTGGGAGAGACCCAGTACTTC.

This chain joins TRBV3-1 and TRBJ2-1; D possibly uses TRBD1 or TRBD2 (5 bases each). From germline, CDR1 is LGHDT and CDR2 YNNKEL (reference sequence). The V gene lost 3 bases and the J gene lost 4 bases, with 7 bases spanning the gap. The CDR3 totals 13 residues. The CDR3 region has the DNA TGTGCCAGCAGCCAGGGGGAATACAATGAGCAGTTCTTC. Translating gives CASSQGEYNEQFF.

This clonotype occurred a few times. The chain uses TRBV30 and TRBJ2-3, with 7 bases matching TRBD1. The CDR3 runs to 14 residues. The V segment lost 0 bases and the J segment 0 bases; nucleotides outside the gene matches: 0. Per the germline V gene, CDR1 is GTSNPN and CDR2 is SVGIG (reference sequence). The DNA of the CDR3 is TGTGCCTGGAGTGTACAGGGGAGCACAGATACGCAGTATTTT. Translation: CAWSVQGSTDTQYF.

The chain carries TRBV28 and TRBJ1-4; a possible D gene is TRBD1 (6 bases). Trimming took 4 bases from V and 8 from J, leaving 20 bases between them. The CDR3 loop spans 16 amino acids. The germline gives CDR1 MDHEN, CDR2 SYDVKM. The CDR3 loop is CASSSHRGREPEKLFF. DNA of the CDR3: TGTGCCAGCAGTTCCCACCGGGGGCGCGAACCCGAAAAACTGTTTTTT.

The chain is built from TRBV7-3 and TRBJ2-3; D is ambiguous. This CDR3 has 15 amino acids. V was trimmed by 3 bases and J by 0 bases, leaving 10 bases between them. CDR1 and CDR2 from the germline V gene are SGHTA and FQGTGA. The CDR3 sequence is CASSFVGTSTDTQYF. CDR3 nucleotides: TGTGCCAGCAGCTTTGTTGGCACCAGCACAGATACGCAGTATTTT.

J is TRBJ1-2 and V is TRBV10-3, with 8 positions matching TRBD1. The V gene end was trimmed by 5 bases and the J gene end by 5 bases; junction bases not matched to a gene: 13. This CDR3 contains 16 residues. Germline V CDR1 and CDR2: ENHRY, SYGVKD. The CDR3 reads CAISPQDREVGYGYTF. The CDR3 nucleotides read TGTGCCATCAGTCCCCAGGACAGGGAGGTTGGATATGGCTACACCTTC.

The genes are TRBV15 and TRBJ2-5, with D perhaps TRBD1 or TRBD2 (7 bases each). This CDR3 has 14 amino acids. Germline V gene data show CDR1 as LNHNV and CDR2 as YYDKDF (reference sequence). V was shortened by 5 bases and J by 1 base, with 11 bases between the two germline ends. CDR3 sequence: CATSGGDSQETQYF. The CDR3, as DNA: TGTGCCACCAGCGGGGGGGACAGCCAAGAGACCCAGTACTTC.

The gene calls are TRBV10-3 and TRBJ1-2, with 8 bases lining up with TRBD1. The CDR3 extends over 13 amino acids. The germline V gene has CDR1 ENHRY and CDR2 SYGVKD. V trimming: 10 bases; J trimming: 4 bases; junction bases outside the gene matches: 8. The CDR3 protein is CASLPGTGYGYTF. CDR3 nucleotide sequence: TGTGCCAGCCTACCAGGGACAGGCTATGGCTACACCTTC.

The CDR3 bases are TGCAGTGCTAGTACAGGGCCCCCCTACAATGAGCAGTTCTTC. Its protein is CSASTGPPYNEQFF. The chain joins TRBV20-1 to TRBJ2-1; a weak D match, TRBD1 (6 bases). V lost 3 bases to trimming and J lost 2 bases, with 11 bases between them. The CDR3 consists of 14 residues. Germline loops: CDR1 DFQATT, CDR2 SNEGSKA (reference sequence).

The rearrangement links TRBV29-1 to TRBJ2-1; 7 bases align to TRBD1. Germline V gives CDR1 SQVTM, CDR2 ANQGSEA. V dropped 5 bases and J dropped 7; count of bases not matched to a gene: 8. The CDR3 has 13 amino acids. The CDR3 protein is CSVQTGTANEQFF. In DNA form, the CDR3 reads TGCAGCGTTCAGACCGGGACAGCAAATGAGCAGTTCTTC.

This chain uses TRBV4-3 with TRBJ1-2; 7 bases match TRBD1. Trimming at V came to 1 base and at J to 8 bases, leaving 13 bases not matched to a gene. Per the germline V gene, CDR1 is LGHNA and CDR2 is YSLEER. CDR3 size: 16 residues. This chain's CDR3 is CASSQVPDRAARGYTF. The CDR3 DNA reads as TGCGCCAGCAGCCAAGTCCCCGACAGGGCGGCAAGGGGCTACACCTTC.

The rearrangement joins TRBV15 to TRBJ2-7; 10 bases fit TRBD1. The CDR3 is 15 residues long. CDR1 and CDR2 from the germline V gene are LNHNV and YYDKDF (reference sequence). The junction had 5 bases not matched to a gene; V was cut back by 1 base and J by 5 bases. The CDR3 DNA follows: TGTGCCACCAGCAGAGCGGGACAGGGGACCCACGAGCAGTACTTC. Its translation: CATSRAGQGTHEQYF.

The J gene is TRBJ2-5, the V gene TRBV15; the D gene is possibly TRBD1 (5 bases). The DNA matches TRBJ2-7 better at its end, which makes the J call doubtful. Germline assignment: CDR1 LNHNV and CDR2 YYDKDF (reference sequence). The CDR3 extends over 13 amino acids. As DNA, the CDR3 is TGTGCCACCGCAAAAGGGGCGTTACGCGAGCAGTACTTC. Protein: CATAKGALREQYF.

This chain connects TRBV2 to TRBJ2-3, with 8 bases matching TRBD1. Trimming at V came to 6 bases and at J to 3 bases, leaving 5 bases not matched to a gene. This CDR3 region has 14 residues. Germline assignment: CDR1 SNHLY and CDR2 FYNNEI. CDR3 in amino acids: CASRQGAATDTQYF. As DNA, the CDR3 is TGTGCCAGCAGGCAGGGGGCGGCGACAGATACGCAGTATTTT.

This sequence joins TRBV12-3 or TRBV12-4 and TRBJ1-1; 7 bases are shared with TRBD1. The CDR3 contains 13 residues. Losses at the gene ends were 2 bases for V and 9 bases for J; bases not matched to a gene: 6. CDR3 protein: CASSLSAGGKAFF. The DNA for the CDR3 is TGTGCCAGCAGTTTATCGGCAGGGGGAAAAGCTTTCTTT.

V is TRBV6-1 and J is TRBJ1-5, with 7 bases fitting TRBD1. Germline CDR1 MNHNS, CDR2 SASEGT. The junction had 7 bases not matched to a gene; V was cut back by 9 bases and J by 2 bases. The CDR3 has 14 residues. For the CDR3, the DNA is TGTGCCAGTTTAAGGGACAGCGGCAATCAGCCCCAGCATTTT. It encodes CASLRDSGNQPQHF.

J is TRBJ2-5 and V is TRBV6-5, with unresolved D. The CDR3 extends over 16 amino acids. V was pared by 0 bases and J by 0 bases, with 11 bases between. CDR1 MNHEY and CDR2 SVGAGI come from the germline V gene. As DNA, the CDR3 is TGTGCCAGCAGTTACTCGTTGGCCCAACACCAAGAGACCCAGTACTTC. Protein sequence: CASSYSLAQHQETQYF.